The T cell receptor (beta chain) described here comes from a study of blood T cell repertoires in COVID-19. Study-level information: The study drew acute and convalescent COVID-19 samples from the United States, Italy and Spain.

This CDR3 comprises 16 residues. The junction had 8 bases not matched to a gene; V was cut back by 1 base and J by 5 bases. Germline V lookup: CDR1 MDHEN, CDR2 SYDVKM. Per the study methods: Amplification of reference gene primers was used by the study to estimate nucleated cell counts. Clones were sequenced by immunoSEQ multiplex PCR, and TCRdb holds only the in-frame ones, with some missing. V, J and clone size derive from that table, while D and trimming were established from the DNA sequence. The sample has 180,000 or so clones, approximately 81% seen once; the top ten hold roughly 15%. Seattle's cohort entered during active infection and was followed longitudinally.

This TCR was sampled from a woman in her seventies with COVID-19, enrolled during active disease. The V gene is TRBV28, the J gene TRBJ1-2; 9 bases align to TRBD1. The sequenced sample was peripheral blood. CDR3 DNA: TGTGCCAGCAGTTTATCCAACAGGGGGCCGCGGTATGGCTACACCTTC. Translation: CASSLSNRGPRYGYTF.